A single sample is the source of the 2 T cell receptor beta chains below, sequenced in a study of blood T cell repertoires in COVID-19. Clones were sequenced by immunoSEQ multiplex PCR, and TCRdb holds only the in-frame ones, with some missing. This sample has about 150,000 clones, with 85% to 90% found just once. The sequencing sample was made of PBMCs or T cells enriched from blood (not recorded which). These receptors all stem from a woman aged 45-59 years who had recovered from COVID-19.

At least ten counts were recorded for this clone. The genes are TRBV29-1 and TRBJ1-1; a possible D gene is TRBD1 (5 bases). CDR1 is SQVTM, CDR2 ANQGSEA, per germline. The length of the CDR3 is 14 residues. Deletions cut 4 bases from V and 1 base from J, with 13 bases between. This CDR3 is CSVASGVANTEAFF. The CDR3 region has the DNA TGCAGCGTTGCTTCGGGGGTGGCGAACACTGAAGCTTTCTTT.

The rearrangement uses TRBV11-2 and TRBJ2-4; TRBD2 is a possible D gene (5 bases). The V gene lost 0 bases and the J gene lost 1 base, with 22 bases spanning the gap. The V gene's germline CDR1 is SGHAT and CDR2 FQNNGV. The CDR3 is 20 amino acids. The DNA of the CDR3 is TGTGCCAGCAGCTTAGACGTCAGGAGGTCCACCGTAGGGGCCAAAAACATTCAGTACTTC. Its translation: CASSLDVRRSTVGAKNIQYF. Combining the CDR3 with reference TRBV11-2 and TRBJ2-4 gives the whole variable domain EAGVAQSPRYKIIEKRQSVAFWCNPISGHATLYWYQQILGQGPKLLIQFQNNGVVDDSQLPKDRFSAERLKGVDSTLKIQPAKLEDSAVYLCASSLDVRRSTVGAKNIQYFGAGTRLSVL.